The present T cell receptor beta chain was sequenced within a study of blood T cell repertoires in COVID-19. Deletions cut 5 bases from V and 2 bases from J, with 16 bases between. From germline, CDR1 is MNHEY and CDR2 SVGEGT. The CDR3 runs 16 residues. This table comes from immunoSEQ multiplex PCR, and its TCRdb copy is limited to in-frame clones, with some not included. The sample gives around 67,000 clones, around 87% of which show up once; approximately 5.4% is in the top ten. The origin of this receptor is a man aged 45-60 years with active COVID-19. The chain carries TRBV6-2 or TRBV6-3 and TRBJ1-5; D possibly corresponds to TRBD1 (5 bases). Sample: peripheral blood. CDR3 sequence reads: CASSPQNGGGNQPQHF. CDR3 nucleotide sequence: TGTGCCAGCAGTCCCCAGAACGGGGGAGGCAATCAGCCCCAGCATTTT.